This T cell receptor (beta chain) was identified in a study of technical replicates of blood from four donors. The V gene's germline CDR1 is MGHRA and CDR2 YSYEKL. This CDR3 is 17 amino acids long. V was shortened by 3 bases and J by 0 bases, with 17 bases between the two germline ends. Here immunoSEQ multiplex PCR was the method, and the copy in TCRdb shows in-frame clones only, minus some. Among tens of thousands of clones, 95% to 98% were seen once, and the ten largest hold under 0.2%. Specimen: T cells isolated from PBMCs. The TCR sequence derives from a human donor in good health. The chain uses TRBV4-1 and TRBJ1-2; weak D call: TRBD1 (5 bases). CDR3 sequence (DNA): TGCGCCAGCAGCCAGCCTACCCTACAGGTCTCTAACTATGGCTACACCTTC. Residues: CASSQPTLQVSNYGYTF.